Listed below are T cell receptor beta chains from one sample, sequenced in a study of cytomegalovirus exposure and HLA in healthy donors. The protocol was immunoSEQ multiplex PCR, while the TCRdb copy is restricted to in-frame clones and leaves out a portion. The repertoire consists of about 140,000 clones, with 60% to 85% occurring once and the leading ten covering roughly 0.87%. What was sequenced was PBMCs. The receptors here all came from a man younger than 35 in good health and CMV-seronegative. Each CDR3 is given with its conserved first and last residue. The D gene is left open where the match is weak. Not every row has a clone size; where given, it reads once, few, many or a size class.

J gene | clone size | V gene | D gene | CDR3 DNA | CDR3 protein
TRBJ2-3 | . | TRBV19 | TRBD1 | TGTGCCAGTACCGATACAGGGGGCAGATCTGATACGCAGTATTTT | CASTDTGGRSDTQYF
TRBJ2-1 | . | TRBV7-2 | . | TGTGCCAGCAGCTTCCTAGCGAAGACCTACAATGAGCAGTTCTTC | CASSFLAKTYNEQFF
TRBJ1-5 | . | TRBV2 | TRBD1 | TGTGCCAGCAGTGCCAGAGGGGGCGCGGGGAATCAGCCCCAGCATTTT | CASSARGGAGNQPQHF
TRBJ1-1 | . | TRBV18 | . | TGTGCCAGCTCACCACTATTGCCAGGGATGAACACTGAAGCTTTCTTT | CASSPLLPGMNTEAFF
TRBJ2-1 | . | TRBV7-9 | TRBD2 | TGTGCCAGCAGCCAAGCTCCGGGACTAGCGGTCTCCTACAATGAGCAGTTCTTC | CASSQAPGLAVSYNEQFF
TRBJ1-1 | . | TRBV2 | TRBD1 | TGTGCCAGCAGTGAAAGGGCCAGGGGGCTTAGTGAAGCTTTCTTT | CASSERARGLSEAFF
TRBJ2-2 | . | TRBV7-8 | TRBD2 | TGTGCCAGCAGCTTGGGACTAGGGGCTTCCGGGGAGCTGTTTTTT | CASSLGLGASGELFF
TRBJ2-7 | . | TRBV11-2 | TRBD1 | TGTGCCAGCAGCTCCATCCCGGACAGGTCCTACGAGCAGTACTTC | CASSSIPDRSYEQYF
TRBJ2-7 | . | TRBV4-1 | TRBD1 | TGCGCCAGCAGCCTTGGACAGGGGCCCTCCTACGAGCAGTACTTC | CASSLGQGPSYEQYF
TRBJ1-1 | . | TRBV4-3 | . | TGCGCCAGCAGCCGCTCGGGGGGTAGGCACACTGAAGCTTTCTTT | CASSRSGGRHTEAFF
TRBJ2-2 | once | TRBV28 | TRBD1 | TGTGCCAGCAGTTTAGAAGGACAGGGGTTGGCCGGGGAGCTGTTTTTT | CASSLEGQGLAGELFF
TRBJ2-7 | . | TRBV15 | . | TGTGCCACCAGAAAGACTCACAGGGATTCCTACGAGCAGTACTTC | CATRKTHRDSYEQYF
TRBJ1-1 | . | TRBV12-5 | . | TGTGCTAGTGGCCTTGACAGTTTCGTGGACACTGAAGCTTTCTTT | CASGLDSFVDTEAFF
TRBJ1-1 | . | TRBV6-1 | . | TGTGCCTCGAAGAGGTGGAACACTGAAGCTTTCTTT | CASKRWNTEAFF
TRBJ2-2 | . | TRBV7-2 | TRBD1 | TGTGCCAGCAGCGTGGGGGACAGGATCACCGGGGAGCTGTTTTTT | CASSVGDRITGELFF
TRBJ1-2 | . | TRBV12-2 | . | TGTGCAAGTCGCTTTTGGAGGGGTTACTATGGCTACACCTTC | CASRFWRGYYGYTF
TRBJ2-5 | . | TRBV29-1 | . | TGCAGCGTTGCCAGGGGCGGGGAGACCCAGTACTTC | CSVARGGETQYF
TRBJ1-2 | . | TRBV7-8 | . | TGTGCCAGCAGCACGCCTCGAGGGAGCTATGGCTACACCTTC | CASSTPRGSYGYTF
TRBJ2-7 | once | TRBV5-6 | . | TGTGCCAGCAGCGGGTCGCTTAGGGGCTACGAGCAGTACTTC | CASSGSLRGYEQYF
TRBJ2-3 | few | TRBV4-3 | . | TGCGCCAGCAGCCAAGGATATGGGGCCAGCACAGATACGCAGTATTTT | CASSQGYGASTDTQYF
TRBJ1-5 | . | TRBV6-5 | . | TGTGCCAGCAGAGTCAACCGGGATCAGCCCCAGCATTTT | CASRVNRDQPQHF
TRBJ2-6 | . | TRBV14 | TRBD1 | TGTGCCAGCAGCCAAACAGGGGCGTGGTCTGGGGCCAACGTCCTGACTTTC | CASSQTGAWSGANVLTF
TRBJ2-7 | few | TRBV6-5 | . | TGTGCCAGCAGTTCCAGGGGACCCTACGAGCAGTACTTC | CASSSRGPYEQYF